This T cell receptor (beta chain) was found in a study of T cell responses to AZD1222 COVID-19 vaccine. The study's findings and limits: Only six or seven AZD1222 recipients were seropositive at baseline.

As regards this clone: The antigen is not known.

The data were produced by immunoSEQ multiplex PCR, yet TCRdb's version contains in-frame clones alone and is incomplete. The table records over 120,000 clones, about nine tenths of them present only once. The V and J ends lost 8 bases and 6 bases respectively, with 14 bases between them. The CDR3 spans 12 residues. Per the germline V gene, CDR1 is SQVTM and CDR2 is ANQGSEA. This sequence originates from an adult in good health. This sample comprised peripheral blood, obtained on day 0 of AZD1222 vaccination. The chain recombines TRBV29-1 with TRBJ2-1; D is ambiguous. The CDR3 DNA sequence: TGCAGCACGAATATGGAAAGCAATGAGCAGTTCTTC. Its translation is CSTNMESNEQFF.